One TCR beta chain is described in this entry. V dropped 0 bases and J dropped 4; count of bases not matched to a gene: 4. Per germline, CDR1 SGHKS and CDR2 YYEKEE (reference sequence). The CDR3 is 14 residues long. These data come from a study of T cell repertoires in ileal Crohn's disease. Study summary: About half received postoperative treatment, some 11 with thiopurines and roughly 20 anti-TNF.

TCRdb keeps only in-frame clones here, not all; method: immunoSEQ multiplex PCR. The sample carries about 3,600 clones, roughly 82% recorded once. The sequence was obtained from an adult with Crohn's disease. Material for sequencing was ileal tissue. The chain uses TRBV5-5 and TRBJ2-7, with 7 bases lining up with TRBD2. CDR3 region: CASSLAAGVYEQYF. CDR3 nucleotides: TGTGCCAGCAGCTTGGCGGCGGGGGTATACGAGCAGTACTTC.